This T cell receptor beta chain comes out of a study of early T cells in non-severe SARS-CoV-2 infection. Study-level results: The VDJdb matching leaned toward anti-spike CD8 responses and overlooked private and CD4 specificities.

In regard to this clonotype: As yet, its antigen is unknown.

The germline gives CDR1 KGHSH, CDR2 LQKENI. The V end was cut by 1 base, the J end by 2 bases, with 11 bases between. This CDR3 has 16 residues. TCRdb ran MiXCR on the 5' RACE reads and lists one entry per CDR3 protein. Here the sample spans 90,000 to 130,000 distinct CDR3 sequences, roughly an eighth being singletons. The chain links TRBV18 to TRBJ1-4; D unresolved. Sequenced here: whole blood, sampled at baseline. This receptor was identified in an adult who was a healthcare worker with PCR-confirmed SARS-CoV-2 infection or an uninfected control (not recorded which). CDR3 nucleotides: TGTGCCAGCTCACCACAAGAGGTCCTGACTAATGAAAAACTGTTTTTT. Its protein is CASSPQEVLTNEKLFF.